This T cell receptor (beta chain) came from a study of blood T cell repertoires in COVID-19. Study as a whole: There were acute and convalescent COVID-19 samples, and they came from the United States, Italy and Spain. From T cells, B-cell-depleted T cells, or PBMCs came the material, which was cDNA or gDNA.

Generated by immunoSEQ multiplex PCR, the TCRdb table keeps only in-frame clones and is missing some. The sample shows 180,000 or so clones, roughly 84% of them seen only once. Per the germline V gene, CDR1 is SNHLY and CDR2 is FYNNEI. Between the trimmed V and J ends, which lost 4 bases and 3 bases, there was a span of 11 bases. The CDR3 covers 14 residues. The source is a human donor with acute or convalescent COVID-19. The donor label of this sample is uncertain. V and J are TRBV2 and TRBJ2-3; D remains ambiguous. Sequenced: peripheral blood. CDR3 DNA: TGTGCCAGCAGTGGGCCTAGTCGTACAGATACGCAGTATTTT. Its translation is CASSGPSRTDTQYF.